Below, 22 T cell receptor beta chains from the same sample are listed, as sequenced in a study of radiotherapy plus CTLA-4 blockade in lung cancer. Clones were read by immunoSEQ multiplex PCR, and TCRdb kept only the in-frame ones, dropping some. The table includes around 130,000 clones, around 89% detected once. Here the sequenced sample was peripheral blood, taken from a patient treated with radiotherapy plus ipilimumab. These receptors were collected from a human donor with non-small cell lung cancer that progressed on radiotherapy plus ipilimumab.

CDR3: CASSGTSGSSYEQYF. The CDR3 nucleotides read TGTGCCAGCAGCGGGACTAGCGGGAGCTCCTACGAGCAGTACTTC. The genes are TRBV7-9 and TRBJ2-7; 14 bases are shared with TRBD2. The CDR3 sequence is 15 residues long. Per the germline V gene, CDR1 is SEHNR and CDR2 is FQNEAQ (reference sequence). Losses at the gene ends were 5 bases for V and 0 bases for J; bases not matched to a gene: 0. Filled out from reference TRBV7-9 and TRBJ2-7, the complete variable domain reads DTGVSQNPRHKITKRGQNVTFRCDPISEHNRLYWYRQTLGQGPEFLTYFQNEAQLEKSRLLSDRFSAERPKGSFSTLEIQRTEQGDSAMYLCASSGTSGSSYEQYFGPGTRLTVT.

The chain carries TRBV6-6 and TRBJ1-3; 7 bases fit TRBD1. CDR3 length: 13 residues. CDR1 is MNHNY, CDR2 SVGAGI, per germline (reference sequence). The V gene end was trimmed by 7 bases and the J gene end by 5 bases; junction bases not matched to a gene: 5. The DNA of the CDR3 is TGTGCCAGCAAAACGGGACAGCGAAACACCATATATTTT. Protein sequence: CASKTGQRNTIYF.

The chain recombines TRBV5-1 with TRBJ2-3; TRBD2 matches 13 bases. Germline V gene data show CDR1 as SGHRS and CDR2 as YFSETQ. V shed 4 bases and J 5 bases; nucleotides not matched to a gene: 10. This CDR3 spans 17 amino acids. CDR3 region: CASSGTGLAGPVDTQYF. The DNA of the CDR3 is TGCGCCAGCAGCGGAACGGGACTAGCGGGACCAGTAGATACGCAGTATTTT.

For the CDR3, the DNA is TGTGCCAGCAGTTACCGGGGACAGGGTGAGCATTTT. Protein: CASSYRGQGEHF. The V and J genes are TRBV6-6 and TRBJ1-5, with 9 bases matching TRBD1. Germline CDR1 reads MNHNY; CDR2 reads SVGAGI (reference sequence). With V trimmed by 2 bases and J by 14 bases, 4 bases remained unmatched. There are 12 residues in the CDR3.

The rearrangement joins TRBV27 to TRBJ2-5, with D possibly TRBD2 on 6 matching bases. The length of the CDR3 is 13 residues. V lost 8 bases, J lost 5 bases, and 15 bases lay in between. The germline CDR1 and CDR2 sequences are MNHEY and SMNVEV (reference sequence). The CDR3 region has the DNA TGTGCCAGCGCCAAGACTAGTCTTGAGACCCAGTACTTC. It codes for CASAKTSLETQYF.

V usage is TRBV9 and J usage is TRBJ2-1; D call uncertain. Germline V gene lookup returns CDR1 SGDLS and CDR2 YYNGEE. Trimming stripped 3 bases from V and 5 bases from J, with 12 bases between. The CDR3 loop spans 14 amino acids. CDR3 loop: CASSGQARNNEQFF. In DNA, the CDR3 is TGTGCCAGCAGCGGCCAGGCCCGTAACAATGAGCAGTTCTTC.

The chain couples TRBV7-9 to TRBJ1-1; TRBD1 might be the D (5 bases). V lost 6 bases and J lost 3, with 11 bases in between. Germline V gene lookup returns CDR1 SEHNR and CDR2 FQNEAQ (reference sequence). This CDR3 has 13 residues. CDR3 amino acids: CASRPTGDTEAFF. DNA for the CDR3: TGTGCCAGCAGGCCCACAGGAGACACTGAAGCTTTCTTT.

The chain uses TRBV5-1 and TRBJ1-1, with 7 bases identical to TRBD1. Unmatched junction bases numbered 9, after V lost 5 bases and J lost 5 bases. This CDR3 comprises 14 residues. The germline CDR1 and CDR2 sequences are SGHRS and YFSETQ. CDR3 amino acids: CASSGVAGGTEAFF. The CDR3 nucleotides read TGCGCCAGCAGTGGTGTCGCAGGGGGGACTGAAGCTTTCTTT. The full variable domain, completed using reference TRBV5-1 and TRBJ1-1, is KAGVTQTPRYLIKTRGQQVTLSCSPISGHRSVSWYQQTPGQGLQFLFEYFSETQRNKGNFPGRFSGRQFSNSRSEMNVSTLELGDSALYLCASSGVAGGTEAFFGQGTRLTVV.

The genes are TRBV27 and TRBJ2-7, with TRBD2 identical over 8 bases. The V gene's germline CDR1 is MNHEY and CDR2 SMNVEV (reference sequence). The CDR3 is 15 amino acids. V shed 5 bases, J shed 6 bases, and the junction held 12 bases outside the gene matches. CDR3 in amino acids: CASSPSGLVGPEQYF. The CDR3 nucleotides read TGTGCCAGCAGTCCTTCGGGACTAGTGGGCCCCGAGCAGTACTTC.

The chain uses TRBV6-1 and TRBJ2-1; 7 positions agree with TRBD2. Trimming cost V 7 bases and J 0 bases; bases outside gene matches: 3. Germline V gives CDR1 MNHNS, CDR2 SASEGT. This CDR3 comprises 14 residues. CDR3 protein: CASTGTTSYNEQFF. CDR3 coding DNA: TGTGCCAGCACAGGGACTACCTCCTACAATGAGCAGTTCTTC.

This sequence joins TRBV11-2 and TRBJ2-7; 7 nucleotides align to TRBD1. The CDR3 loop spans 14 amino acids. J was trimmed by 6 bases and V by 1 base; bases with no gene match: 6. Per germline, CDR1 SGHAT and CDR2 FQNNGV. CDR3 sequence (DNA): TGTGCCAGCAGCTTAGTAAGGACAGGCGGCGAGCAGTACTTC. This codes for CASSLVRTGGEQYF.

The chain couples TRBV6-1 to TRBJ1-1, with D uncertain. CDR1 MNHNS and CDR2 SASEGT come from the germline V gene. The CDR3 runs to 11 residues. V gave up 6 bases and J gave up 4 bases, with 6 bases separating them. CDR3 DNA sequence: TGTGCCAGCAGCCTGGCCACTGAAGCTTTCTTT. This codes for CASSLATEAFF.

The CDR3 here is CASSPREGAYGYTF. CDR3 nucleotide sequence: TGTGCCAGCAGCCCTAGGGAGGGTGCCTATGGCTACACCTTC. This rearrangement joins TRBV7-8 to TRBJ1-2; D gene unclear. There are 14 residues in the CDR3. The V gene lost 5 bases and the J gene lost 4 bases, with 14 bases spanning the gap. CDR1 and CDR2 (germline): SGHVS, FQNEAQ. The full variable domain, in which reference TRBV7-8 and TRBJ1-2 provide the parts outside the CDR3, is GAGVSQSPRYKVAKRGQDVALRCDPISGHVSLFWYQQALGQGPEFLTYFQNEAQLDKSGLPSDRFFAERPEGSVSTLKIQRTQQEDSAVYLCASSPREGAYGYTFGSGTRLTVV.

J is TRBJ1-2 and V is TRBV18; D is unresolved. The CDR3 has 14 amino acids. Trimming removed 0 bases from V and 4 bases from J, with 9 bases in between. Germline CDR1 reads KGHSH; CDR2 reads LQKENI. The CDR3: CASSPPEGSYGYTF. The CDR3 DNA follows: TGTGCCAGCTCACCACCGGAGGGTTCCTATGGCTACACCTTC.

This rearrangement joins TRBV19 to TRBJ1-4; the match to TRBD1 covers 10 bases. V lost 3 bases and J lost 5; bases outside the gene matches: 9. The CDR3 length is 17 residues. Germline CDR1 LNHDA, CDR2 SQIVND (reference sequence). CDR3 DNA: TGTGCCAGTAGTATGGGACAGGGGAGCTCGCTCAATGAAAAACTGTTTTTT. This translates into CASSMGQGSSLNEKLFF.

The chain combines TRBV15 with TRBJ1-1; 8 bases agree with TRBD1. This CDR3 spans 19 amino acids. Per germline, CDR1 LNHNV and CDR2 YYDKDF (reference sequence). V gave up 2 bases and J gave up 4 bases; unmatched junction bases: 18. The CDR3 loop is CATSRSMGQEGFVGTEAFF. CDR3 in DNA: TGTGCCACCAGCAGATCGATGGGACAGGAGGGGTTTGTCGGCACTGAAGCTTTCTTT.

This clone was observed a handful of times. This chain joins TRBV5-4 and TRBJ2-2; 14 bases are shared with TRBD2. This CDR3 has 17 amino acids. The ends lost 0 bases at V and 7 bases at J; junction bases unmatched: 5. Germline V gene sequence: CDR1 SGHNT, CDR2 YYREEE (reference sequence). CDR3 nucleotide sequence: TGTGCCAGCAGCTTGGATGGGACTAGCGGGGGAGTCGGGGAGCTGTTTTTT. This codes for CASSLDGTSGGVGELFF.

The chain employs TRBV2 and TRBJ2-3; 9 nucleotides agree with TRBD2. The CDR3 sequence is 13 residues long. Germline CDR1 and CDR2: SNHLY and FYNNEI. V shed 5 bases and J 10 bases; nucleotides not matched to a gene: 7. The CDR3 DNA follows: TGTGCCAGCAGTCTATTAGCGGGAGAGGCGCAGTATTTT. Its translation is CASSLLAGEAQYF.

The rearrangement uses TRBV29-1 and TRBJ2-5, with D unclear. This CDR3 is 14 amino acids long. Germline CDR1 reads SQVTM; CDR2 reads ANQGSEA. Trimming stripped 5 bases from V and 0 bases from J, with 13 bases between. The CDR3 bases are TGCAGCGTTCAGTACGGCACAGACCAAGAGACCCAGTACTTC. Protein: CSVQYGTDQETQYF.

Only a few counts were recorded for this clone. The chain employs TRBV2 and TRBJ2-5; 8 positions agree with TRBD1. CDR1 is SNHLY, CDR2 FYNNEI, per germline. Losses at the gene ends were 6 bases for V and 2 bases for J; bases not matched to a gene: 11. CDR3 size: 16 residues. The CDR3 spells CASSFFRGRGQETQYF. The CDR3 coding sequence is TGTGCCAGCAGCTTTTTCAGGGGGCGTGGGCAAGAGACCCAGTACTTC.

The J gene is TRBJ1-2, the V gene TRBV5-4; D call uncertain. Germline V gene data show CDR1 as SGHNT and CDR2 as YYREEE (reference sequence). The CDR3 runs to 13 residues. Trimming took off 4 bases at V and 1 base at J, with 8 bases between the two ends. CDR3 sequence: CASSPLDNYGYTF. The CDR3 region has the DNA TGTGCCAGCAGCCCACTTGATAACTATGGCTACACCTTC.

CDR3 sequence: CASSYPGLNTEAFF. In DNA, the CDR3 is TGTGCCAGCAGTTATCCGGGCTTGAACACTGAAGCTTTCTTT. This rearrangement joins TRBV2 to TRBJ1-1; D gene uncertain. This CDR3 region has 14 residues. V was cut by 5 bases and J by 0 bases, with 10 bases left in between. CDR1 SNHLY and CDR2 FYNNEI come from the germline V gene.